Below are 30 T cell receptor beta chains sequenced from a single sample in a study of blood T cell repertoires in COVID-19. TCRdb's table, derived via immunoSEQ multiplex PCR, lists solely in-frame clones and lacks some. The sample shows over 200,000 clones, 90% to 95% of them seen only once. Source material: PBMCs or T cells enriched from blood (not recorded which). Receptors originate from a human donor in a cohort exposed to, infected with or recovered from COVID-19 (not recorded which). The donor label of this sample is uncertain.

The rearrangement uses TRBV18 and TRBJ1-1; the D gene is possibly TRBD1 (6 bases). The CDR3 contains 16 residues. V was trimmed by 6 bases and J by 1 base, leaving 18 bases between them. From germline, CDR1 is KGHSH and CDR2 LQKENI. As DNA, the CDR3 is TGTGCCAGCTCCCCGGCGGGGGCTGGGGGGAACACTGAAGCTTTCTTT. The encoded protein is CASSPAGAGGNTEAFF.

The CDR3 region is CASSLSHWSGNTIYF. CDR3 nucleotides: TGTGCCAGCAGCCTTTCGCACTGGTCTGGAAACACCATATATTTT. The rearrangement links TRBV14 to TRBJ1-3; no clear D. V gave up 4 bases and J gave up 1 base, with 11 bases separating them. The CDR3 contains 15 residues. Germline V gives CDR1 SGHDN, CDR2 FVKESK.

In this sample, this clone turned up a few times. This chain joins TRBV4-2 and TRBJ2-6; D uncertain. Germline assignment: CDR1 LGHNA and CDR2 YNFKEQ. Trimming cost V 2 bases and J 2 bases, with 10 bases left between them. This CDR3 has 16 amino acids. The DNA of the CDR3 is TGTGCCAGCAGCCAATCATCGACAACTGGGGCCAACGTCCTGACTTTC. Translation gives CASSQSSTTGANVLTF.

This chain links TRBV11-2 with TRBJ1-6; D unresolved. CDR3 length: 14 residues. In germline, CDR1 is SGHAT, CDR2 FQNNGV. Trimming shortened V by 3 bases and J by 6 bases, and 9 bases separated the two germline ends. For the CDR3, the DNA is TGTGCCAGCAGCTTGCAGGCGGGTAATTCACCCCTCCACTTT. Translated, it gives CASSLQAGNSPLHF.

The chain has TRBV9 and TRBJ2-7; 10 bases line up with TRBD1. V shed 2 bases and J 7 bases; nucleotides not matched to a gene: 9. Germline loops: CDR1 SGDLS, CDR2 YYNGEE. The CDR3 totals 15 residues. CDR3 sequence reads: CASSVTPGTGEEQYF. Here the CDR3 DNA reads TGTGCCAGCAGCGTGACTCCCGGGACAGGGGAAGAGCAGTACTTC.

This chain links TRBV3-1 (or the pseudogene TRBV3-2) with TRBJ1-2, with D maybe TRBD1 (5 bases). With 1 base removed from V and 7 bases from J, the gap between germline ends came to 10 bases. CDR1 and CDR2 from the germline V gene are LGHDT and YNNKEL (reference sequence). The CDR3 extends over 13 amino acids. DNA of the CDR3: TGTGCCAGCAGCCAAGGGGGGGACCTTGGCTACACCTTC. Translating it yields CASSQGGDLGYTF.

The chain uses TRBV5-1 and TRBJ2-2, with D perhaps TRBD2 (5 bases). The length of the CDR3 is 14 residues. Per the germline V gene, CDR1 is SGHRS and CDR2 is YFSETQ. Trimming shortened V by 0 bases and J by 5 bases, and 8 bases separated the two germline ends. CDR3 in DNA: TGCGCCAGCAGCTTGGACGGGGAGACCGGGGAGCTGTTTTTT. It yields the protein CASSLDGETGELFF.

V is TRBV23-1 and J is TRBJ1-5, with TRBD1 matching over 7 bases. TRBV23-1 is assigned to the ORF class and has an uncertain function. The CDR3 loop spans 16 amino acids. Trimming at V came to 4 bases and at J to 6 bases, leaving 12 bases not matched to a gene. CDR3 in DNA: TGCGCCAGCAGTCCTTTTATCACAGGGGATACTCAGCCCCAGCATTTT. The encoded protein is CASSPFITGDTQPQHF.

The chain recombines TRBV9 with TRBJ2-3; D is perhaps TRBD2 (5 bases). The germline CDR1 and CDR2 sequences are SGDLS and YYNGEE. Trimming pared 2 bases from V and 4 bases from J, leaving 8 bases between. This CDR3 has 13 amino acids. The CDR3 region has the DNA TGTGCCAGCAGCGTCGGTAGCGCAGATACGCAGTATTTT. Its translation is CASSVGSADTQYF.

V usage is TRBV5-4 and J usage is TRBJ2-7; a weak D match, TRBD1 (6 bases). The CDR3 spans 14 residues. Germline values: CDR1 SGHNT, CDR2 YYREEE (reference sequence). Trimming removed 2 bases at V and 2 bases at J, with 11 bases between. The CDR3 is CASSLPTGPYEQYF. The CDR3 DNA reads as TGTGCCAGCAGCTTACCTACAGGGCCCTACGAGCAGTACTTC.

The V call is TRBV19, the J call TRBJ2-2; 8 nucleotides line up with TRBD1. Germline CDR1 is LNHDA and CDR2 is SQIVND (reference sequence). There are 14 residues in the CDR3. V shed 4 bases and J 3 bases; nucleotides not matched to a gene: 1. CDR3 sequence reads: CASSTGQDTGELFF. The CDR3 nucleotides are TGTGCCAGTAGTACGGGACAGGACACCGGGGAGCTGTTTTTT.

The rearrangement links TRBV10-3 to TRBJ2-1, with 7 nucleotides matching TRBD1. CDR1 is ENHRY, CDR2 SYGVKD, per germline. J lost 6 bases, V lost 0 bases, and 5 bases had no gene match. The CDR3 is made up of 15 amino acids. The CDR3 DNA is TGTGCCATCAGTGAGTCGCAACAGGGGCCCAATGAGCAGTTCTTC. It is translated as CAISESQQGPNEQFF.

This clone was counted once. The chain uses TRBV11-2 and TRBJ2-7, with 7 bases lining up with TRBD2. The V and J ends lost 5 bases and 8 bases, in that order; junction bases with no gene match: 6. This CDR3 is built from 12 residues. Germline values: CDR1 SGHAT, CDR2 FQNNGV. CDR3 DNA sequence: TGTGCCAGCAGCCCCGGGAGGACCCAGCAGTACTTC. It translates to CASSPGRTQQYF. Using reference TRBV11-2 and TRBJ2-7 for the parts outside the CDR3, the full variable domain is EAGVAQSPRYKIIEKRQSVAFWCNPISGHATLYWYQQILGQGPKLLIQFQNNGVVDDSQLPKDRFSAERLKGVDSTLKIQPAKLEDSAVYLCASSPGRTQQYFGPGTRLTVT.

V usage is TRBV19 and J usage is TRBJ2-7; 10 bases match TRBD2. There are 15 residues in the CDR3. V dropped 5 bases and J dropped 3; count of bases not matched to a gene: 7. The germline CDR1 and CDR2 sequences are LNHDA and SQIVND (reference sequence). This chain's CDR3 is CASSPRTSGFYEQYF. CDR3 nucleotides: TGTGCCAGTAGTCCCCGGACTAGCGGTTTCTACGAGCAGTACTTC.

In its sample, this clone was seen once. J is TRBJ1-3 and V is TRBV6-5; 8 nucleotides align to TRBD1. There are 15 residues in the CDR3. V was pared by 2 bases and J by 8 bases, with 8 bases of the junction left unmatched. The V gene's germline CDR1 is MNHEY and CDR2 SVGAGI. The chain's CDR3 is CASSYPDREVDTIYF. CDR3 sequence (DNA): TGTGCCAGCAGTTACCCGGACAGGGAGGTGGACACCATATATTTT.

This rearrangement joins TRBV30 to TRBJ2-3; 9 bases match TRBD1. This CDR3 spans 15 amino acids. Germline V gene sequence: CDR1 GTSNPN, CDR2 SVGIG (reference sequence). J was trimmed by 4 bases and V by 5 bases; bases with no gene match: 10. The DNA of the CDR3 is TGTGCCTGGGTGAGGAACAGGGGGCTCGCAGATACGCAGTATTTT. Amino acid sequence: CAWVRNRGLADTQYF.

In DNA form, the CDR3 reads TGTGCCAGCACCCCGACTAGCGGGAAAGATACGCAGTATTTT. It specifies CASTPTSGKDTQYF. The chain carries TRBV6-5 and TRBJ2-3; 11 bases line up with TRBD2. Germline CDR1 is MNHEY and CDR2 is SVGAGI. This CDR3 region has 14 residues. V was pared by 7 bases and J by 5 bases, with 5 bases of the junction left unmatched.

The chain combines TRBV6-4 with TRBJ1-3; D ambiguous. Germline V CDR1 and CDR2: MRHNA, SNTAGT. V lost 0 bases and J lost 4, with 19 bases in between. The CDR3 loop spans 18 amino acids. This CDR3 is CASSDSRIRARGGNTIYF. The CDR3 DNA reads as TGTGCCAGCAGTGACTCCCGAATCCGGGCGCGGGGAGGAAACACCATATATTTT.

This clone has ten or more counts. This chain joins TRBV6-6 and TRBJ2-2; D remains ambiguous. This CDR3 comprises 15 residues. Between the trimmed V and J ends, which lost 5 bases and 0 bases, there was a span of 10 bases. The V gene's germline CDR1 is MNHNY and CDR2 SVGAGI (reference sequence). The CDR3 DNA follows: TGTGCCAGCAGTAGATCCCTACCGAACACCGGGGAGCTGTTTTTT. Translation: CASSRSLPNTGELFF.

The chain couples TRBV7-9 to TRBJ2-2; D gene unclear. Trimming shortened V by 5 bases and J by 0 bases, and 7 bases separated the two germline ends. Germline lookup yields CDR1 SEHNR and CDR2 FQNEAQ (reference sequence). This CDR3 spans 14 amino acids. The CDR3 DNA is TGTGCCAGCAGCGTCGAGGCGAACACCGGGGAGCTGTTTTTT. Its protein is CASSVEANTGELFF.

The chain recombines TRBV5-1 with TRBJ2-3; D is undetermined. The germline V and J ends were trimmed by 0 bases and 0 bases, with 11 bases remaining between them. The CDR3 covers 16 residues. Germline loops: CDR1 SGHRS, CDR2 YFSETQ. The CDR3 region has the DNA TGCGCCAGCAGCTTGGGGGCTATCCTAAGCACAGATACGCAGTATTTT. As protein: CASSLGAILSTDTQYF.

V and J are TRBV10-2 and TRBJ2-1; 7 positions agree with TRBD2. This CDR3 is 15 amino acids long. The J segment lost 2 bases and the V segment lost 1 base, leaving 2 bases of the junction unmatched. In germline, CDR1 is WSHSY, CDR2 SAAADI. The CDR3 region has the DNA TGCGCCAGCAGTGAGTTTGCGGGGGCCTACAATGAGCAGTTCTTC. Encoded protein: CASSEFAGAYNEQFF.

The CDR3 loop reads CASSQAGKNSPLHF. CDR3 DNA sequence: TGCGCCAGCAGCCAGGCGGGGAAGAATTCACCCCTCCACTTT. The chain has TRBV5-1 and TRBJ1-6; D ambiguous. V lost 4 bases, J lost 7 bases, and 12 bases lay in between. The CDR3 totals 14 residues. Germline CDR1 and CDR2: SGHRS and YFSETQ.

This clone was detected once. The J gene is TRBJ2-3, the V gene TRBV18, with 7 bases matching TRBD1. Germline V gene data show CDR1 as KGHSH and CDR2 as LQKENI. The V gene end was trimmed by 5 bases and the J gene end by 0 bases; junction bases not matched to a gene: 5. This CDR3 contains 15 residues. The CDR3 is CASSASRGSTDTQYF. The CDR3 DNA reads TGTGCCAGCTCAGCCTCCAGGGGGAGCACAGATACGCAGTATTTT.

The chain combines TRBV20-1 with TRBJ1-1; TRBD1 might be the D (5 bases). Germline V gives CDR1 DFQATT, CDR2 SNEGSKA (reference sequence). This CDR3 contains 14 residues. Trimming removed 3 bases from V and 1 base from J, with 12 bases in between. The CDR3: CSASSSGANTEAFF. The DNA of the CDR3 is TGCAGTGCTAGTTCAAGCGGGGCGAACACTGAAGCTTTCTTT.

The chain joins TRBV27 to TRBJ1-2; perhaps TRBD1 as D (5 bases). The CDR3 length is 15 residues. Germline V lookup: CDR1 MNHEY, CDR2 SMNVEV (reference sequence). V was pared by 1 base and J by 4 bases, with 13 bases between. CDR3 residues: CASSLWAGSSYGYTF. The CDR3, as DNA: TGTGCCAGCAGTTTATGGGCAGGGTCTAGCTATGGCTACACCTTC.

The chain employs TRBV5-1 and TRBJ2-5, with 8 bases lining up with TRBD1. V lost 2 bases to trimming and J lost 3 bases; unmatched junction nucleotides: 3. Germline V gene data show CDR1 as SGHRS and CDR2 as YFSETQ. There are 14 residues in the CDR3. CDR3 in amino acids: CASSFATGEETQYF. Here the CDR3 DNA reads TGCGCCAGCAGCTTCGCGACAGGGGAAGAGACCCAGTACTTC.

This clone has a single count. This rearrangement joins TRBV6-5 to TRBJ1-4, with D uncertain. V gave up 7 bases and J gave up 5 bases, with 17 bases separating them. The CDR3 has 15 residues. CDR1 and CDR2 (germline): MNHEY, SVGAGI. The chain's CDR3 is CASKFEAIGNEKLFF. The CDR3 DNA sequence: TGTGCCAGCAAATTTGAGGCCATCGGAAATGAAAAACTGTTTTTT.

This clone was detected a few times. The chain combines TRBV5-4 with TRBJ2-7, with 8 bases lining up with TRBD2. Trimming at V came to 3 bases and at J to 6 bases, leaving 5 bases not matched to a gene. Germline V CDR1 and CDR2: SGHNT, YYREEE (reference sequence). The CDR3 extends over 13 amino acids. CDR3 region: CASSSGLEGEQYF. DNA of the CDR3: TGTGCCAGCAGCTCGGGACTAGAGGGCGAGCAGTACTTC.

The chain recombines TRBV4-2 with TRBJ1-4; a weak D match, TRBD1 (5 bases). V was cut by 3 bases and J by 4 bases, with 15 bases left in between. The CDR3 consists of 16 residues. Germline lookup yields CDR1 LGHNA and CDR2 YNFKEQ. The CDR3 DNA is TGTGCCAGCAGCCATTACGGGGCCGGGGGTAATGAAAAACTGTTTTTT. Translating it yields CASSHYGAGGNEKLFF.